One and the same sample provided the 9 T cell receptor beta chains below, sequenced in a study of T cells after posttransplantation cyclophosphamide. Sequencing used immunoSEQ multiplex PCR; TCRdb keeps in-frame clones, though not all of them. Among some 20,000 clones listed, less than 98% were seen once. Cells defined as naive were viable CD3+CD4+ or CD3+CD8+ and CCR7+CD45RA+CD45RO-CD95-CD27+CD28+. The sample comprised naive CD4+ T cells sorted from PBMCs. These receptor sequences come from a man aged 50 or older in good health, CMV-negative, and a related stem cell transplant donor.

The V gene is TRBV10-2, the J gene TRBJ2-1, with D maybe TRBD1 (5 bases). V shed 1 base and J shed 2 bases, with 12 bases lying between them. The CDR3 is 16 amino acids. The germline V gene has CDR1 WSHSY and CDR2 SAAADI. The DNA of the CDR3 is TGCGCCAGCAGTGAGTATGGGGCGGAGCCCTACAATGAGCAGTTCTTC. This sequence encodes CASSEYGAEPYNEQFF.

V and J are TRBV27 and TRBJ1-4, with D hard to call. Germline loops: CDR1 MNHEY, CDR2 SMNVEV (reference sequence). There are 13 residues in the CDR3. Trimming shortened V by 6 bases and J by 8 bases, and 13 bases separated the two germline ends. CDR3 residues: CASSRRREEKLFF. The CDR3 nucleotides are TGTGCCAGCAGCCGGCGAAGGGAGGAAAAACTGTTTTTT.

This clone appeared once. The genes are TRBV7-2 and TRBJ1-1; 7 nucleotides line up with TRBD1. Germline-derived CDR1 and CDR2 are SGHTA and FQGNSA. The junction had 9 bases not matched to a gene; V was cut back by 4 bases and J by 7 bases. The CDR3 runs to 14 residues. The CDR3 sequence: CASSSYRGRDEAFF. The CDR3 DNA follows: TGTGCCAGCAGCTCGTACAGGGGACGGGATGAAGCTTTCTTT.

The chain couples TRBV7-2 to TRBJ1-2; a possible D gene is TRBD1 (5 bases). The CDR3 covers 15 residues. Trimming removed 1 base at V and 2 bases at J, with 11 bases between. CDR1 is SGHTA and CDR2 is FQGNSA in the germline V gene. The CDR3 here is CASSLVGGGNYGYTF. CDR3 nucleotides: TGTGCCAGCAGCTTAGTGGGGGGTGGAAACTATGGCTACACCTTC.

V is TRBV7-9 and J is TRBJ1-1; D is perhaps TRBD1 (6 bases). This CDR3 has 14 amino acids. Germline assignment: CDR1 SEHNR and CDR2 FQNEAQ (reference sequence). V lost 0 bases and J 1 base, leaving 6 bases between the germline ends. DNA of the CDR3: TGTGCCAGCAGCTTAGCGGACAGGAACACTGAAGCTTTCTTT. Encoded protein: CASSLADRNTEAFF.

Here the CDR3 reads CASSLGPGSYEQYF. CDR3 DNA sequence: TGTGCCAGCAGTCTTGGGCCAGGGTCCTACGAGCAGTACTTC. The chain uses TRBV2 and TRBJ2-7, with D possibly matching TRBD1 (5 bases). Germline values: CDR1 SNHLY, CDR2 FYNNEI. With 5 bases removed from V and 1 base from J, the gap between germline ends came to 12 bases. The CDR3 extends over 14 amino acids. The full variable domain, its missing parts supplied by reference TRBV2 and TRBJ2-7, is EPEVTQTPSHQVTQMGQEVILRCVPISNHLYFYWYRQILGQKVEFLVSFYNNEISEKSEIFDDQFSVERPDGSNFTLKIRSTKLEDSAMYFCASSLGPGSYEQYFGPGTRLTVT.

The chain uses TRBV18 and TRBJ2-7, with TRBD1 matching over 9 bases. Losses at the gene ends were 5 bases for V and 3 bases for J; bases not matched to a gene: 2. This CDR3 spans 13 amino acids. In germline, CDR1 is KGHSH, CDR2 LQKENI. The chain's CDR3 is CASSSTGGYEQYF. CDR3 coding DNA: TGTGCCAGCTCATCGACAGGGGGCTACGAGCAGTACTTC.

Regarding this clone: One end of the junction varies from germline; a read error may be responsible. The identical CDR3 is also encoded by other nucleotide sequences in the sample. The rearrangement links TRBV7-6 to TRBJ1-6; no definite D call. The CDR3 loop spans 16 amino acids. Germline assignment: CDR1 SGHVS and CDR2 FNYEAQ. The CDR3 nucleotides read TGTGCCAGCAGCTTTGGAGGAGGAGGCTCTAATTCCCCCCTCCACTTT. Its protein product is CASSFGGGGSNSPLHF.

The rearrangement joins TRBV5-4 to TRBJ2-3; 8 bases match TRBD2. The CDR3 covers 15 residues. Germline trimming cut 1 base from V and 5 bases from J; bases unmatched to any gene: 6. Germline CDR1 is SGHNT and CDR2 is YYREEE (reference sequence). The CDR3 nucleotides read TGTGCCAGCAGCTTGCCCCCGGGAGGGAAAGATACGCAGTATTTT. It codes for CASSLPPGGKDTQYF.